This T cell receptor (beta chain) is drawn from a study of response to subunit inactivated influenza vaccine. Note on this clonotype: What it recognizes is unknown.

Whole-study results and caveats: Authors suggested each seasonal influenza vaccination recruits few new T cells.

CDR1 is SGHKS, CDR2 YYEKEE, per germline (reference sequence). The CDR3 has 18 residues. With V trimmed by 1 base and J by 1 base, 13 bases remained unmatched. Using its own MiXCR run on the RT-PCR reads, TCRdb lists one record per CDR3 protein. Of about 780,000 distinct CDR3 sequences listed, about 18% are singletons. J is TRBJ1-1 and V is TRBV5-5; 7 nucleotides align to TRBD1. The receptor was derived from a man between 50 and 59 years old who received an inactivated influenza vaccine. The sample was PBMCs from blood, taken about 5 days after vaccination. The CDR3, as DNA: TGTGCCAGCAGCTTGAGGATCTTGGGACAGTTTGAGAACACTGAAGCTTTCTTT. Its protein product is CASSLRILGQFENTEAFF. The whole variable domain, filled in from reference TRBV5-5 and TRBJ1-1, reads DAGVTQSPTHLIKTRGQQVTLRCSPISGHKSVSWYQQVLGQGPQFIFQYYEKEERGRGNFPDRFSARQFPNYSSELNVNALLLGDSALYLCASSLRILGQFENTEAFFGQGTRLTVV.